This TCR beta chain derives from a study of blood T cell repertoires in COVID-19. Study-level background: Nucleic acid was either cDNA or gDNA, and it came from T cells, B-cell-depleted T cells, or PBMCs.

The V segment lost 0 bases and the J segment 6 bases; nucleotides outside the gene matches: 2. From germline, CDR1 is SGHRS and CDR2 YFSETQ. The CDR3 loop spans 14 amino acids. Original processing notes: Reference gene primer amplification gave nucleated cell count estimates. Sequencing was performed with immunoSEQ multiplex PCR; in TCRdb, only in-frame clones are kept and a portion is missing. D and trimming were read from the DNA, whereas the V and J calls and clone size are those reported in that table. In the table there are 25,000 to 35,000 clones, 83% of which are singletons. This rearrangement joins TRBV5-1 to TRBJ1-4; 7 bases fit TRBD1. The sample taken for sequencing was peripheral blood. This clonotype was obtained from a man in his 70s with active COVID-19. The CDR3 sequence is CASSLGRGDEKLFF. CDR3 nucleotides: TGCGCCAGCAGCTTGGGCAGGGGGGATGAAAAACTGTTTTTT.